Each of the 20 T cell receptor beta chains below was sequenced from the same sample in a study of T cell changes during pregnancy in multiple sclerosis (dated by TCRdb to the late 2010s). Receptor libraries were prepared by the immunoSEQ multiplex PCR assay. Sourced from immuneACCESS, this table was stored by TCRdb with only in-frame sequences that have V and J called. A share of the clones is absent; for the studies checked, an unresolved V gene accounts for under half, and the remainder has no known explanation. The sample includes roughly 42,000 clones, with 94% observed a single time. The ten biggest clones cover about 0.32% of the sample. Source: CD4+ T cells from peripheral blood mononuclear cells, taken after pregnancy. The source is a female donor with multiple sclerosis, enrolled in a pregnancy study.

The rearrangement joins TRBV6-1 to TRBJ2-1; D unresolved. V gave up 2 bases and J gave up 8 bases, with 13 bases separating them. The CDR3 is made up of 14 amino acids. Germline loops: CDR1 MNHNS, CDR2 SASEGT. The CDR3 DNA reads as TGTGCCAGCAGTGAATACGGTAGTTTAGATGAGCAGTTCTTC. It yields the protein CASSEYGSLDEQFF.

The table lists this clone with a count of one. The chain carries TRBV7-9 and TRBJ2-1, with 10 bases aligning to TRBD2. CDR3 length: 15 residues. CDR1 is SEHNR, CDR2 FQNEAQ, per germline (reference sequence). The V and J ends lost 8 bases and 2 bases, in that order; junction bases with no gene match: 6. CDR3 sequence (DNA): TGTGCCAGCCGCTCGAGCGGGGGGGCCTACAATGAGCAGTTCTTC. Translating it yields CASRSSGGAYNEQFF.

This sequence joins TRBV2 and TRBJ1-3, with 8 bases matching TRBD1. The V gene's germline CDR1 is SNHLY and CDR2 FYNNEI. With 8 bases clipped from V and 2 bases from J, the junction kept 14 bases outside the gene matches. There are 17 residues in the CDR3. The CDR3 nucleotides read TGTGCCAGCCAAAACCGACAGGGGTTTGGTACTGGAAACACCATATATTTT. Protein sequence: CASQNRQGFGTGNTIYF.

The J gene is TRBJ1-1, the V gene TRBV6-5; D not certain. The CDR3 consists of 13 residues. The V gene lost 8 bases and the J gene lost 0 bases, with 10 bases spanning the gap. Germline V gene sequence: CDR1 MNHEY, CDR2 SVGAGI. The CDR3 reads CASSTRLNTEAFF. CDR3 DNA: TGTGCCAGCTCGACACGGTTGAACACTGAAGCTTTCTTT.

This chain uses TRBV9 with TRBJ2-3; D gene unclear. CDR1 and CDR2 (germline): SGDLS, YYNGEE. The CDR3 extends over 16 amino acids. V gave up 0 bases and J gave up 1 base, with 12 bases separating them. As DNA, the CDR3 is TGTGCCAGCAGCGTAGGAATAGGCGGCGGCACAGATACGCAGTATTTT. This encodes CASSVGIGGGTDTQYF.

The rearrangement uses TRBV5-4 and TRBJ2-3; a possible D gene is TRBD1 (5 bases). V was clipped by 0 bases and J by 1 base, with 12 bases between them. CDR3 length: 16 amino acids. Germline V gene sequence: CDR1 SGHNT, CDR2 YYREEE (reference sequence). CDR3 residues: CASSLEGFRGTDTQYF. The CDR3 DNA follows: TGTGCCAGCAGCTTGGAGGGGTTCCGGGGCACAGATACGCAGTATTTT.

The V call is TRBV5-1, the J call TRBJ1-3, with 7 bases aligning to TRBD1. The CDR3 loop spans 17 amino acids. Germline values: CDR1 SGHRS, CDR2 YFSETQ. J gave up 0 bases and V 0 bases, and 6 bases lay outside the gene matches. The CDR3 protein is CASSLGVQGVSGNTIYF. As DNA, the CDR3 is TGCGCCAGCAGCTTGGGGGTTCAGGGGGTCTCTGGAAACACCATATATTTT.

The V and J genes are TRBV7-2 and TRBJ2-1, with 7 bases aligning to TRBD1. V was clipped by 7 bases and J by 2 bases; unmatched bases: 11. Germline V gives CDR1 SGHTA, CDR2 FQGNSA. The CDR3 has 16 amino acids. In nucleotides, the CDR3 is TGTGCCAGCAACCCGGGAATGACAGGGCCCTACAATGAGCAGTTCTTC. It yields the protein CASNPGMTGPYNEQFF.

The chain recombines TRBV2 with TRBJ1-1; 7 nucleotides match TRBD1. Germline V lookup: CDR1 SNHLY, CDR2 FYNNEI. The CDR3 sequence is 15 residues long. Unmatched junction bases numbered 10, after V lost 8 bases and J lost 1 base. In DNA, the CDR3 is TGTGCCAGCCGCGGAAAGGGGGCAACGAACACTGAAGCTTTCTTT. This gives the protein CASRGKGATNTEAFF. The full variable domain, completed using reference TRBV2 and TRBJ1-1, is EPEVTQTPSHQVTQMGQEVILRCVPISNHLYFYWYRQILGQKVEFLVSFYNNEISEKSEIFDDQFSVERPDGSNFTLKIRSTKLEDSAMYFCASRGKGATNTEAFFGQGTRLTVV.

V usage is TRBV30 and J usage is TRBJ1-3; tentatively, D is TRBD1 (6 bases). V lost 8 bases, J lost 2 bases, and 19 bases lay in between. CDR3 length equals 15 residues. Germline V gene data show CDR1 as GTSNPN and CDR2 as SVGIG (reference sequence). DNA of the CDR3: TGTGCCCAAGGGGGGGGGCCTTCGACTGGAAACACCATATATTTT. This encodes CAQGGGPSTGNTIYF.

This chain links TRBV5-1 with TRBJ2-3; possible D gene TRBD2, 5 bases. This CDR3 region has 17 residues. Trimming took off 3 bases at V and 1 base at J, with 18 bases between the two ends. CDR1 and CDR2 (germline): SGHRS, YFSETQ. The CDR3 here is CASSSEVPGMGTDTQYF. The CDR3, as DNA: TGCGCCAGCAGCTCTGAGGTCCCGGGGATGGGCACAGATACGCAGTATTTT.

V and J are TRBV10-3 and TRBJ1-2; D ambiguous. Between the trimmed V and J ends, which lost 0 bases and 0 bases, there was a span of 5 bases. Germline values: CDR1 ENHRY, CDR2 SYGVKD. This CDR3 is built from 14 residues. The CDR3 DNA follows: TGTGCCATCAGTGAGTCGTCGGCTAACTATGGCTACACCTTC. It yields the protein CAISESSANYGYTF.

The gene calls are TRBV2 and TRBJ2-7; 10 bases align to TRBD2. The germline V gene has CDR1 SNHLY and CDR2 FYNNEI. After removal of 6 bases from V and 6 bases from J, the junction contained 5 bases not matched to a gene. CDR3 length equals 13 residues. The CDR3 sequence is CASRGLAVGEQYF. CDR3 bases: TGTGCCAGCAGAGGACTAGCGGTGGGCGAGCAGTACTTC.

The chain combines TRBV6-4 with TRBJ1-2; unclear D gene. The CDR3 runs to 10 residues. The V end was cut by 7 bases, the J end by 3 bases, with 3 bases between. CDR1 MRHNA and CDR2 SNTAGT come from the germline V gene. The CDR3 loop is CASTDYGYTF. The CDR3 DNA sequence: TGTGCCAGCACGGACTATGGCTACACCTTC.

This sequence joins TRBV18 and TRBJ2-5, with D hard to call. The germline gives CDR1 KGHSH, CDR2 LQKENI. V was pared by 3 bases and J by 6 bases, with 8 bases between. CDR3 length: 12 residues. The DNA for the CDR3 is TGTGCCAGCTCACCTTCCGCGAAGACCCAGTACTTC. It yields the protein CASSPSAKTQYF.

J is TRBJ1-2 and V is TRBV10-3; D uncertain. Trimming removed 3 bases at V and 2 bases at J, with 28 bases between. The CDR3 length is 20 residues. Germline values: CDR1 ENHRY, CDR2 SYGVKD. CDR3 sequence reads: CAISDYIGRLNRNQNYGYTF. The CDR3 DNA sequence: TGTGCCATCAGTGACTATATTGGGAGACTTAATAGAAATCAAAACTATGGCTACACCTTC.

The V call is TRBV5-4, the J call TRBJ2-3; 9 bases match TRBD2. Trimming took 4 bases from V and 2 from J; bases not matched to a gene: 5. CDR3 length: 15 amino acids. CDR1 SGHNT and CDR2 YYREEE come from the germline V gene (reference sequence). This chain's CDR3 is CASSTRGGITDTQYF. The CDR3, as DNA: TGTGCCAGCAGCACGCGGGGGGGGATCACAGATACGCAGTATTTT.

The rearrangement joins TRBV6-5 to TRBJ1-3; D may be TRBD1 (6 bases). V was clipped by 5 bases and J by 4 bases, with 15 bases between them. This CDR3 spans 15 amino acids. Germline CDR1 reads MNHEY; CDR2 reads SVGAGI. The CDR3 nucleotides read TGTGCCAGCAGTGTCCTACAGGGAGTGGGAAACACCATATATTTT. Translation: CASSVLQGVGNTIYF.

This clone has a single count. One end of the junction fails to match germline, which may point to a read error. The V call is TRBV7-6, the J call TRBJ1-5; TRBD1 might be the D (5 bases). CDR1 and CDR2 (germline): SGHVS, FNYEAQ. The CDR3 loop spans 14 amino acids. This CDR3 is CASIWGEPGLVTYF. CDR3 bases: TGTGCCAGCATTTGGGGGGAGCCCGGCCTGGTAACCTATTTT.

The rearrangement uses TRBV6-5 and TRBJ1-2; 9 bases align to TRBD1. The germline V gene has CDR1 MNHEY and CDR2 SVGAGI. CDR3 length: 14 amino acids. Unmatched junction bases numbered 9, after V lost 6 bases and J lost 7 bases. CDR3 in DNA: TGTGCCAGCAGCCCTACAGACAGGGGGGGTGGCTACACCTTC. Translating gives CASSPTDRGGGYTF.